These 25 T cell receptor beta chains share one sample of origin, sequenced in a study of CD8+ T cells in alopecia areata (dated by TCRdb to 2017 to 2018). Library construction relied on the immunoSEQ multiplex PCR assay. To provide template for TCR sequencing, every sample had RNA extracted and reverse transcribed into cDNA. Entries here come from immuneACCESS through TCRdb and include only in-frame sequences with V and J called. Some clones fail to appear in such tables; in the studies checked, an unresolved V gene covers under half of the shortfall, and the cause of the remainder is unknown. The sample contains 150,000 or so clones, 50% to 60% of them found a single time. Approximately 4.3% of the sample is taken by the ten largest. The sequencing input was CD4+ T cells sorted from blood. The receptors stem from a human donor in good health.

This clone was counted once. The chain has TRBV7-2 and TRBJ1-5, with D perhaps matching TRBD1 (6 bases). The length of the CDR3 is 15 residues. V was clipped by 0 bases and J by 7 bases, with 13 bases between them. Germline loops: CDR1 SGHTA, CDR2 FQGNSA. The CDR3, as DNA: TGTGCCAGCAGCTTAGCTCCAGGGGTTAACCAGCCCCAGCATTTT. Protein: CASSLAPGVNQPQHF. The whole variable domain, remainder taken from reference TRBV7-2 and TRBJ1-5, is GAGVSQSPSNKVTEKGKDVELRCDPISGHTALYWYRQSLGQGLEFLIYFQGNSAPDKSGLPSDRFSAERTGGSVSTLTIQRTQQEDSAVYLCASSLAPGVNQPQHFGDGTRLSIL.

The chain combines TRBV27 with TRBJ1-2; D not certain. Between the trimmed V and J ends, which lost 4 bases and 8 bases, there was a span of 14 bases. The CDR3 contains 13 residues. CDR1 is MNHEY and CDR2 is SMNVEV in the germline V gene (reference sequence). The CDR3 spells CASSYRASFGYTF. The CDR3 DNA is TGTGCCAGCAGTTACAGAGCTTCTTTCGGCTACACCTTC.

J is TRBJ2-7 and V is TRBV6-5, with 11 bases lining up with TRBD2. The V gene's germline CDR1 is MNHEY and CDR2 SVGAGI. V was clipped by 4 bases and J by 1 base; unmatched bases: 6. The CDR3 length is 16 residues. The CDR3 spells CASSFRLAGGSYEQYF. CDR3 DNA: TGTGCCAGCAGTTTCCGCCTAGCGGGAGGTTCCTACGAGCAGTACTTC.

Points on this clone: Other nucleotide sequences in the sample specify the same CDR3. V gene TRBV2 combines with J gene TRBJ2-5, with D hard to call. Trimming pared 1 base from V and 3 bases from J, leaving 0 bases between. The CDR3 sequence is 11 residues long. CDR1 is SNHLY, CDR2 FYNNEI, per germline. The CDR3, as DNA: TGTGCCAGCAGTGAAGAAGAGACCCAGTACTTC. It codes for CASSEEETQYF.

The chain combines TRBV5-6 with TRBJ1-2; the D is unclear. The CDR3 loop spans 14 amino acids. The V gene's germline CDR1 is SGHDT and CDR2 YYEEEE. V dropped 0 bases and J dropped 4 bases, with 10 bases sitting between them. The CDR3 protein is CASSLEGRGYGYTF. CDR3 bases: TGTGCCAGCAGCTTGGAGGGCCGGGGCTATGGCTACACCTTC.

This clone was counted a few times. This chain connects TRBV11-2 to TRBJ1-3, with 8 bases identical to TRBD1. The V gene's germline CDR1 is SGHAT and CDR2 FQNNGV. The V and J ends lost 5 bases and 4 bases, in that order; junction bases with no gene match: 4. The CDR3 is 14 amino acids. The CDR3 protein is CASSHGTGGNTIYF. DNA of the CDR3: TGTGCCAGCAGCCACGGGACAGGAGGAAACACCATATATTTT.

This chain joins TRBV15 and TRBJ2-1, with D hard to call. Germline V gene lookup returns CDR1 LNHNV and CDR2 YYDKDF (reference sequence). This CDR3 contains 16 residues. V lost 2 bases to trimming and J lost 5 bases, with 16 bases between them. The CDR3 nucleotides read TGTGCCACCAGCAGACAGTCGAGGATCAGTAACAATGAGCAGTTCTTC. Its protein is CATSRQSRISNNEQFF. Together with reference TRBV15 and TRBJ2-1, the CDR3 gives the full variable domain: DAMVIQNPRYQVTQFGKPVTLSCSQTLNHNVMYWYQQKSSQAPKLLFHYYDKDFNNEADTPDNFQSRRPNTSFCFLDIRSPGLGDTAMYLCATSRQSRISNNEQFFGPGTRLTVL.

V usage is TRBV29-1 and J usage is TRBJ2-3; D unresolved. The V gene lost 4 bases and the J gene lost 0 bases, with 8 bases spanning the gap. Germline V lookup: CDR1 SQVTM, CDR2 ANQGSEA. The CDR3 is made up of 13 amino acids. The CDR3 nucleotides read TGCAGCGTTGCCAAACTCAGCACAGATACGCAGTATTTT. Residues: CSVAKLSTDTQYF.

The J gene is TRBJ1-1, the V gene TRBV29-1, with D uncertain. In germline, CDR1 is SQVTM, CDR2 ANQGSEA. The length of the CDR3 is 13 residues. Trimming took 7 bases from V and 1 from J, leaving 13 bases between them. CDR3 nucleotides: TGCAGCGCCCCGTCGTCAGGGAACACTGAAGCTTTCTTT. It encodes CSAPSSGNTEAFF.

The CDR3 DNA is TGCAGCGTTGAGCGACAGGGGGCAGGGGCAGATACGCAGTATTTT. This codes for CSVERQGAGADTQYF. The genes are TRBV29-1 and TRBJ2-3; 10 bases match TRBD1. V trimming: 3 bases; J trimming: 4 bases; junction bases outside the gene matches: 7. This CDR3 spans 15 amino acids. The germline gives CDR1 SQVTM, CDR2 ANQGSEA.

This clone was counted a single time. The genes are TRBV5-6 and TRBJ1-1; 7 positions match TRBD1. CDR3 length equals 13 residues. Germline trimming cut 5 bases from V and 4 bases from J; bases unmatched to any gene: 5. Germline values: CDR1 SGHDT, CDR2 YYEEEE. CDR3 sequence (DNA): TGTGCCAGCAGAAGACGACAGGGCACTGAAGCTTTCTTT. This gives the protein CASRRRQGTEAFF.

The CDR3 reads CASSGYWGAQYF. The CDR3 DNA reads as TGTGCCAGCAGTGGTTACTGGGGGGCCCAGTACTTC. The chain employs TRBV6-6 and TRBJ2-5, with D possibly matching TRBD2 (6 bases). Germline lookup yields CDR1 MNHNY and CDR2 SVGAGI (reference sequence). This CDR3 comprises 12 residues. V lost 5 bases and J 9 bases, leaving 13 bases between the germline ends.

This clone was found a few times. The J gene is TRBJ2-6, the V gene TRBV29-1, with D unresolved. Germline V gene lookup returns CDR1 SQVTM and CDR2 ANQGSEA. Trimming left V 0 bases short and J 0 bases short, with 12 bases between. The CDR3 is made up of 17 amino acids. In DNA form, the CDR3 reads TGCAGCGTTGAAGAGGTCCCGGTAGCCTCTGGGGCCAACGTCCTGACTTTC. Its translation: CSVEEVPVASGANVLTF.

This sequence joins TRBV5-4 and TRBJ2-1; TRBD2 matches at 8 bases. In germline, CDR1 is SGHNT, CDR2 YYREEE (reference sequence). This CDR3 is 15 amino acids long. V trimming: 0 bases; J trimming: 4 bases; junction bases outside the gene matches: 3. The CDR3 region has the DNA TGTGCCAGCAGCTTGGACGGGAGGGCATACAATGAGCAGTTCTTC. Protein sequence: CASSLDGRAYNEQFF.

The V call is TRBV19, the J call TRBJ1-5; D gene ambiguous. This CDR3 is built from 14 residues. The V end lost 3 bases, the J end lost 7 bases, and 13 bases lay between the germline ends. Germline values: CDR1 LNHDA, CDR2 SQIVND (reference sequence). CDR3 region: CASSIRGIEQPQHF. CDR3 DNA: TGTGCCAGTAGTATTCGAGGGATTGAGCAGCCCCAGCATTTT.

The chain is built from TRBV6-5 and TRBJ2-7, with unresolved D. V was clipped by 0 bases and J by 7 bases, with 7 bases between them. CDR3 length: 12 residues. CDR1 is MNHEY, CDR2 SVGAGI, per germline. CDR3 bases: TGTGCCAGCAGTTACTCGGGGTCTGAGCAGTACTTC. As protein: CASSYSGSEQYF.

The V call is TRBV7-9, the J call TRBJ1-4; no reliable D call. The CDR3 consists of 11 residues. V dropped 6 bases and J dropped 13 bases, with 12 bases sitting between them. The germline V gene has CDR1 SEHNR and CDR2 FQNEAQ (reference sequence). This CDR3 reads CASSNGVGLFF. The CDR3 DNA is TGTGCCAGCAGTAACGGTGTGGGACTGTTTTTT.

With regard to this clone: The CDR3 ends on some other residue instead of the conserved phenylalanine or tryptophan, so this is likely a read error. The rearrangement uses TRBV19 and TRBJ1-1, with TRBD1 as a possible D gene (6 bases). The CDR3 sequence is 15 residues long. From germline, CDR1 is LNHDA and CDR2 SQIVND (reference sequence). V lost 3 bases and J lost 1, with 12 bases in between. This CDR3 reads CASSMIGGQNTEAFL. Written as DNA, the CDR3 is TGTGCCAGTAGTATGATCGGGGGGCAGAACACTGAAGCTTTCCTT.

This chain uses TRBV5-6 with TRBJ2-7, with TRBD2 matching over 7 bases. Germline values: CDR1 SGHDT, CDR2 YYEEEE. V dropped 3 bases and J dropped 5; count of bases not matched to a gene: 8. This CDR3 has 14 amino acids. The CDR3 reads CASSSLLASHEQYF. Written as DNA, the CDR3 is TGTGCCAGCAGCTCGCTACTAGCGTCCCACGAGCAGTACTTC.

This clone was observed a handful of times. The chain has TRBV15 and TRBJ1-4, with D hard to call. The V gene lost 3 bases and the J gene lost 0 bases, with 11 bases spanning the gap. The CDR3 consists of 16 residues. The V gene's germline CDR1 is LNHNV and CDR2 YYDKDF (reference sequence). Here the CDR3 reads CATSRLQMTTNEKLFF. The CDR3 DNA sequence: TGTGCCACCAGCAGGCTACAGATGACAACTAATGAAAAACTGTTTTTT.

CDR3 protein: CASSEWGPGANVLTF. Written as DNA, the CDR3 is TGTGCCAGCAGTGAATGGGGGCCTGGGGCCAACGTCCTGACTTTC. V is TRBV2 and J is TRBJ2-6; D is possibly TRBD1 (6 bases). CDR3 length equals 15 residues. Per germline, CDR1 SNHLY and CDR2 FYNNEI. V was cut by 2 bases and J by 2 bases, with 7 bases left in between.

This clone showed up just a few times. The rearrangement links TRBV6-5 to TRBJ1-1; the match to TRBD1 covers 7 bases. The germline V gene encodes CDR1 MNHEY and CDR2 SVGAGI. Germline trimming cut 4 bases from V and 3 bases from J; bases unmatched to any gene: 5. There are 14 residues in the CDR3. The CDR3 sequence is CASSSFDRDTEAFF. In DNA form, the CDR3 reads TGTGCCAGCAGTTCCTTCGACAGGGACACTGAAGCTTTCTTT.

CDR3 bases: TGTGCCAGCATTCGACGGGGTCTGAACACTGAAGCTTTCTTT. Translated, it gives CASIRRGLNTEAFF. The J gene is TRBJ1-1, the V gene TRBV6-1, with no clear D. V was trimmed by 7 bases and J by 0 bases, leaving 12 bases between them. CDR1 is MNHNS, CDR2 SASEGT, per germline. This CDR3 is built from 14 residues.

The chain joins TRBV5-1 to TRBJ1-1; D gene unclear. This CDR3 spans 13 amino acids. Germline V gives CDR1 SGHRS, CDR2 YFSETQ. The V end lost 4 bases, the J end lost 1 base, and 8 bases lay between the germline ends. The chain's CDR3 is CASSDTPNTEAFF. CDR3 bases: TGCGCCAGCAGCGATACACCGAACACTGAAGCTTTCTTT.

V usage is TRBV18 and J usage is TRBJ2-1, with D hard to call. Germline V lookup: CDR1 KGHSH, CDR2 LQKENI. The CDR3 consists of 15 residues. Trimming took 2 bases from V and 0 from J, leaving 8 bases between them. CDR3 sequence: CASSPRLSSYNEQFF. Written as DNA, the CDR3 is TGTGCCAGCTCACCAAGGCTATCCTCCTACAATGAGCAGTTCTTC. The variable domain in full, with the rest retrieved from reference TRBV18 and TRBJ2-1, is NAGVMQNPRHLVRRRGQEARLRCSPMKGHSHVYWYRQLPEEGLKFMVYLQKENIIDESGMPKERFSAEFPKEGPSILRIQQVVRGDSAAYFCASSPRLSSYNEQFFGPGTRLTVL.